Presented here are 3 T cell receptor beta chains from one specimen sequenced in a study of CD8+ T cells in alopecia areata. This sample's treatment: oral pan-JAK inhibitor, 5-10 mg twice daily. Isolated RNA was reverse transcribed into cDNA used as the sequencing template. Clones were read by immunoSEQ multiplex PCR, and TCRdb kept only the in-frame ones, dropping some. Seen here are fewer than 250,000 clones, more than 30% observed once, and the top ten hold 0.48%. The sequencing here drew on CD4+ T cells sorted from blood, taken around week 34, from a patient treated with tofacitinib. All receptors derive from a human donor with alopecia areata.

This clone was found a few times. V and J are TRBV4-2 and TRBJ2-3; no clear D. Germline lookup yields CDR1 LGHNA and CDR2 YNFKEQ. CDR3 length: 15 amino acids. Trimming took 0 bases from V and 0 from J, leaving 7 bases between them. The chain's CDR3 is CASSQEAHSTDTQYF. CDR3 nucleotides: TGTGCCAGCAGCCAAGAGGCCCACAGCACAGATACGCAGTATTTT.

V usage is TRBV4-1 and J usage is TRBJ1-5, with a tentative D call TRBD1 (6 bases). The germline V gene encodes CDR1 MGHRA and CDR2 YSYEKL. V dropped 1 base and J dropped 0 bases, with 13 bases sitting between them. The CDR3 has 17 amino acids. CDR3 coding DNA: TGCGCCAGCAGCCAAGCCCGCTTGACAGGTAGCAATCAGCCCCAGCATTTT. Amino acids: CASSQARLTGSNQPQHF.

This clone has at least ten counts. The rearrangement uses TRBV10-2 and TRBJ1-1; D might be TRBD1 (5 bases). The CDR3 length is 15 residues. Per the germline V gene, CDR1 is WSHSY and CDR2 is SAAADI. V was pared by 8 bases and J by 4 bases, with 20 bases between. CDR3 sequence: CASHQGGGLTTEAFF. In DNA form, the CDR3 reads TGCGCCAGCCATCAGGGTGGAGGGCTGACCACTGAAGCTTTCTTT.